This T cell receptor beta chain was recorded in a study of response to subunit inactivated influenza vaccine. Study-wide findings and caveats: There was a suggestion from the authors that each seasonal influenza vaccination recruits few new T cells.

On this clonotype: The antigen is not known.

V lost 1 base to trimming and J lost 0 bases; unmatched junction nucleotides: 8. There are 17 residues in the CDR3. The V gene's germline CDR1 is DFQATT and CDR2 SNEGSKA (reference sequence). TCRdb re-called the RT-PCR reads with MiXCR, one entry per CDR3 protein. The sample has some 500,000 distinct CDR3 sequences, about 15% seen once. Here the sequenced sample was CD4+ T cells sorted from PBMCs, taken approximately 25 months after vaccination. This chain uses TRBV20-1 with TRBJ2-2; 7 bases are a match to TRBD1. The sequence came from a man aged 50 to 69 who received an inactivated influenza vaccine. The CDR3: CSARASRGQSNTGELFF. The CDR3 nucleotides read TGCAGTGCTAGAGCTTCTAGGGGACAGTCGAACACCGGGGAGCTGTTTTTT.